Reported below is one T cell receptor beta chain. The sample originates from a study of blood T cell repertoires in COVID-19. On the study more broadly: Sites across the United States, Italy and Spain contributed samples from acute and convalescent COVID-19. T cells, B-cell-depleted T cells, or PBMCs supplied cDNA or gDNA.

The CDR3 length is 13 residues. With 5 bases clipped from V and 3 bases from J, the junction kept 5 bases outside the gene matches. CDR1 and CDR2 (germline): SQVTM, ANQGSEA. Original processing notes: From reference gene primer amplification, estimates of nucleated cell counts were derived. Generated by immunoSEQ multiplex PCR, the TCRdb table keeps only in-frame clones and is missing some. V and J calls and clone size are copied from that table; D and trimming were computed from the DNA. This table has 130,000 or so clones, around four fifths appearing once. The sequence came from a human donor in a cohort sampled during active COVID-19. The chain links TRBV29-1 to TRBJ1-2; 8 bases fit TRBD1. Sequencing input: peripheral blood. CDR3 amino acids: CSVSRTGHYGYTF. CDR3 DNA sequence: TGCAGCGTTTCCAGGACAGGGCACTATGGCTACACCTTC.